Shown below are 6 T cell receptor beta chains from a single sample sequenced in a study of blood T cell repertoires in COVID-19. Some clones are missing from TCRdb's copy, which holds only in-frame ones; the method was immunoSEQ multiplex PCR. The sample includes under 250,000 clones, around 80% seen only once; the top ten take roughly 30%. What was sequenced was peripheral blood. The receptors originated from a man aged 35 to 55 with acute or convalescent COVID-19.

The V and J genes are TRBV28 and TRBJ2-7, with TRBD1 as a possible D gene (5 bases). V was trimmed by 3 bases and J by 5 bases, leaving 17 bases between them. The germline V gene has CDR1 MDHEN and CDR2 SYDVKM. The CDR3 runs to 15 residues. The CDR3 here is CASSFDMGPRNEQYF. DNA of the CDR3: TGTGCCAGCAGTTTTGATATGGGGCCAAGAAACGAGCAGTACTTC.

J is TRBJ1-5 and V is TRBV4-2; 9 positions match TRBD1. Germline CDR1 LGHNA, CDR2 YNFKEQ. The length of the CDR3 is 15 residues. The V and J ends lost 1 base and 6 bases, in that order; junction bases with no gene match: 4. The CDR3 is CASSQVEDRGQPQHF. DNA of the CDR3: TGTGCCAGCAGCCAAGTCGAGGACAGGGGTCAGCCCCAGCATTTT.

This rearrangement joins TRBV5-1 to TRBJ2-5; D unresolved. Germline CDR1 SGHRS, CDR2 YFSETQ. This CDR3 has 11 amino acids. V lost 1 base and J lost 5, with 3 bases in between. The CDR3 here is CASSLQETQYF. The CDR3 DNA follows: TGCGCCAGCAGCTTGCAGGAGACCCAGTACTTC. Together with reference TRBV5-1 and TRBJ2-5, the CDR3 gives the full variable domain: KAGVTQTPRYLIKTRGQQVTLSCSPISGHRSVSWYQQTPGQGLQFLFEYFSETQRNKGNFPGRFSGRQFSNSRSEMNVSTLELGDSALYLCASSLQETQYFGPGTRLLVL.

This chain connects TRBV19 to TRBJ2-5; 7 nucleotides align to TRBD1. V shed 8 bases, J shed 5 bases, and the junction held 8 bases outside the gene matches. The germline CDR1 and CDR2 sequences are LNHDA and SQIVND (reference sequence). This CDR3 contains 13 residues. CDR3 in amino acids: CASSPGGWETQYF. The CDR3 DNA sequence: TGTGCCAGTTCACCAGGGGGTTGGGAGACCCAGTACTTC.

This sequence joins TRBV27 and TRBJ2-7; the match to TRBD1 covers 7 bases. CDR3 size: 17 residues. CDR1 MNHEY and CDR2 SMNVEV come from the germline V gene (reference sequence). J was trimmed by 5 bases and V by 1 base; bases with no gene match: 14. The CDR3 DNA sequence: TGTGCCAGCAGTTTATTTACGCCGAGACAGGGTTTCCACGAGCAGTACTTC. Amino acids: CASSLFTPRQGFHEQYF.

V usage is TRBV7-3 and J usage is TRBJ2-1, with TRBD1 matching 9 bases. The CDR3 is 15 residues long. Per germline, CDR1 SGHTA and CDR2 FQGTGA. Germline trimming cut 5 bases from V and 7 bases from J; bases unmatched to any gene: 9. The CDR3 region has the DNA TGTGCCAGCAGCCCTTCTCGACAGGGGGTGAATGAGCAGTTCTTC. Amino acid sequence: CASSPSRQGVNEQFF. The variable domain in full, with the rest retrieved from reference TRBV7-3 and TRBJ2-1, is GAGVSQTPSNKVTEKGKYVELRCDPISGHTALYWYRQSLGQGPEFLIYFQGTGAADDSGLPNDRFFAVRPEGSVSTLKIQRTERGDSAVYLCASSPSRQGVNEQFFGPGTRLTVL.